The rows below give T cell receptor beta chains drawn from one sample of a study of blood T cell repertoires in COVID-19. TCRdb's copy holds only in-frame clones and misses some; the assay was immunoSEQ multiplex PCR. Among about 65,000 clones listed, about 92% were seen once. The sequenced material came from peripheral blood. These receptors were collected from a man between 60 and 75 years old with acute or convalescent COVID-19. The CDR3 runs from the conserved cysteine through the conserved F or W. A D gene is named only where the DNA matches it firmly. Clone size is stated in some rows and not others, as once, few, many or a class when expanded.

abundance,d_gene,j_gene,v_gene,CDR3nt,CDR3aa
.,TRBD1,TRBJ1-4,TRBV7-9,TGTGCCAGCAGCTTCCCAAGGGGGACAGCCGATGAAAAACTGTTTTTT,CASSFPRGTADEKLFF
.,TRBD1,TRBJ2-2,TRBV4-2,TGTGCCAGCAGCCAAACCGGGACAGGGAACACCGGGGAGCTGTTTTTT,CASSQTGTGNTGELFF
few,.,TRBJ1-4,TRBV27,TGTGCCAGCAGTTTATCGGGCAGCAATGAAAAACTGTTTTTT,CASSLSGSNEKLFF
.,TRBD2,TRBJ2-7,TRBV6-5,TGTGCCAGCGAACTAGCGGGTACCTACGAGCAGTACTTC,CASELAGTYEQYF
once,.,TRBJ2-7,TRBV7-3,TGTGCCAGCAGCCCAGACAGGTTCTCCTACGAGCAGTACTTC,CASSPDRFSYEQYF
.,.,TRBJ2-7,TRBV5-1,TGCGCCAGCAGCCCTGACTCAGGGAACTCCTACGAGCAGTACTTC,CASSPDSGNSYEQYF
few,TRBD1,TRBJ1-2,TRBV7-2,TGTGCCAGCAGCTTTACGACAGGGTCGGGGTATGGCTACACCTTC,CASSFTTGSGYGYTF
.,.,TRBJ2-7,TRBV12-3/TRBV12-4,TGTGCCAGCAGCCCGGTTGGTCCCTACGAGCAGTACTTC,CASSPVGPYEQYF
few,.,TRBJ2-7,TRBV5-1,TGCGCCAGCAGACCGACGCCCCAGGGCATAACCCTTGAGAAGCAGTACTTC,CASRPTPQGITLEKQYF
.,.,TRBJ1-6,TRBV7-9,TGTGCCAGCAGCTTTACAGGGAGTAATTCACCCCTCCACTTT,CASSFTGSNSPLHF
.,.,TRBJ1-1,TRBV20-1,TGCAGTGCTAGACCCCGGACTGAAGCTTTCTTT,CSARPRTEAFF
.,.,TRBJ1-3,TRBV14,TGTGCCAGCAGCCAAGTGCAGGCGTCCGGAAACACCATATATTTT,CASSQVQASGNTIYF
.,.,TRBJ2-3,TRBV18,TGTGCCAGCTCACCTACCCAGGTGGCCGGTCAGTCTTTT,CASSPTQVAGQSF
.,TRBD2,TRBJ2-1,TRBV5-4,TGTGCCAGCAGCTTAGGAAGCGGGGGGGCGGTCGATGAGCAGTTCTTC,CASSLGSGGAVDEQFF
.,.,TRBJ1-1,TRBV9,TGTGCCAGCAGCCCCCGTCCGGGGAACACTGAAGCTTTCTTT,CASSPRPGNTEAFF
.,TRBD1,TRBJ1-6,TRBV7-2,TGTGCCAGCAGCTACGACAGGGGCGATCCCCTCCACTTT,CASSYDRGDPLHF
.,.,TRBJ1-2,TRBV27,TGTGCCAGCAGTTTAGGCGGAAGTTCTGGCTACACCTTC,CASSLGGSSGYTF
once,TRBD1,TRBJ2-7,TRBV7-9,TGTGCCAGCAGCCCCTCGGGACAGTCCTACGAGCAGTACTTC,CASSPSGQSYEQYF